These T cell receptor beta chains were read from a single sample in a study of T cells after yellow fever vaccination. TCRdb fed the 5' RACE reads into MiXCR, producing one record per CDR3 protein. Of about 350,000 distinct CDR3 sequences detected, 8.1% appear once; the ten largest clones hold approximately 15%. The material was PBMCs, obtained more than 40 days after the first yellow fever vaccination. The source is a man younger than 35 who received the YFV17D yellow fever vaccine. The CDR3 runs from the conserved cysteine through the conserved F or W. The order of the fields is clone size, V gene, D gene, J gene, CDR3 DNA, CDR3 protein. D genes are given only for firm matches. The listing skips clone size in some rows; elsewhere it reads once, few, many or a size class.

few,TRBV5-1,.,TRBJ2-1,TGCGCCAGCAGCTTCGGACTATCCAATGAGCAGTTCTTC,CASSFGLSNEQFF
many,TRBV5-6,TRBD1,TRBJ2-1,TGTGCCAGCAGCCCCACAGGGGATGAGCAGTTCTTC,CASSPTGDEQFF
few,TRBV20-1,.,TRBJ1-5,TGCAGTGCTGGTTCCGGGGATCAGCCCCAGCATTTT,CSAGSGDQPQHF
few,TRBV12-5,TRBD1,TRBJ2-2,TGTGCTAGTGGTAGGGGACAGCCGAACACCGGGGAGCTGTTTTTT,CASGRGQPNTGELFF
.,TRBV4-1,.,TRBJ2-6,TGCGCCAGCAGCCGGACCTCCGGGGCCAACGTCCTGACTTTC,CASSRTSGANVLTF
few,TRBV4-1,TRBD1,TRBJ1-4,TGCGCCAGCAGCGCCGGGACAGGGGGCTGGAAGACTAATGAAAAACTGTTTTTT,CASSAGTGGWKTNEKLFF
many,TRBV29-1,TRBD2,TRBJ2-1,TGCAGCGTTGACGGGGGGTTGGGGGGATACAATGAGCAGTTCTTC,CSVDGGLGGYNEQFF
many,TRBV15,TRBD2,TRBJ2-2,TGTGCCACCAGCACCGGACTAGCGGGATCGAACACCGGGGAGCTGTTTTTT,CATSTGLAGSNTGELFF
few,TRBV5-4,TRBD2,TRBJ2-5,TGTGCCAGCAGACCGAGGACTAGCGGGGCTGGAGGGACCCAGTACTTC,CASRPRTSGAGGTQYF
.,TRBV28,.,TRBJ2-4,TGTGCCAGCAGTTTCTGGGGGGCCAAAAACATTCAGTACTTC,CASSFWGAKNIQYF
many,TRBV6-5,.,TRBJ1-6,TGTGCCAGCAGTTACCCGTTCGCCTATAATTCACCCCTCCACTTT,CASSYPFAYNSPLHF
many,TRBV12-3/TRBV12-4,.,TRBJ2-6,TGTGCCAGCAGTTACTCTGGGGCCAACGTCCTGACTTTC,CASSYSGANVLTF
many,TRBV20-1,.,TRBJ1-2,TGCAGTGCTAGGGACAGAGCTAACTATGGCTACACCTTC,CSARDRANYGYTF
few,TRBV7-2,.,TRBJ2-1,TGTGCCAGCAGCAAACCCCGGTCCGGGGGCCTCTACAATGAGCAGTTCTTC,CASSKPRSGGLYNEQFF
few,TRBV3-1,.,TRBJ2-5,TGTGCCAGCAGCCATCGAGGACAAGAGACCCAGTACTTC,CASSHRGQETQYF
.,TRBV10-3,.,TRBJ1-1,TGTGCCATCAGTGAGTCGACTCAGGGGACTAACACTGAAGCTTTCTTT,CAISESTQGTNTEAFF
.,TRBV12-3/TRBV12-4,.,TRBJ2-2,TGTGCCAGCAGACGAACAGGGTACACCGGGGAGCTGTTTTTT,CASRRTGYTGELFF
few,TRBV11-2,.,TRBJ1-6,TGTGCCAGCAGCGGGCCAGCCGATAATTCACCCCTCCACTTT,CASSGPADNSPLHF
few,TRBV6-1,.,TRBJ1-6,TGTGCCAGCAGGGGGACGGTTGGAATAAATTCACCCCTCCACTTT,CASRGTVGINSPLHF
.,TRBV4-1,.,TRBJ1-5,TGCGCCAGCAGCCCCCGGTGGGGGGGTAGCAATCAGCCCCAGCATTTT,CASSPRWGGSNQPQHF
.,TRBV20-1,.,TRBJ2-5,TGCAGTGCTACCGGAAACGGGGACCAGTACTTC,CSATGNGDQYF
.,TRBV7-9,.,TRBJ1-2,TGTGCCAGCAGCTTAGACCTCCATGGCTACACCTTC,CASSLDLHGYTF
.,TRBV3-1,.,TRBJ1-3,TGTGCCAGCAGCCTCTCGGGGTACGGAAACACCATATATTTT,CASSLSGYGNTIYF
few,TRBV20-1,.,TRBJ2-5,TGCAGTGCTAGAAGTTCACAAGAGACCCAGTACTTC,CSARSSQETQYF
few,TRBV10-3,.,TRBJ1-2,TGTGCCATCAGCAACCCTGATGGGAACTATGGCTACACCTTC,CAISNPDGNYGYTF
few,TRBV6-2/TRBV6-3,.,TRBJ2-5,TGTGCCAGCAGTTACAAAGAGACCCAGTACTTC,CASSYKETQYF
many,TRBV7-9,.,TRBJ1-4,TGTGCCAGCAGCCGGACAGATGAAAAACTGTTTTTT,CASSRTDEKLFF
.,TRBV7-8,TRBD1,TRBJ2-7,TGTGCCAGCAGCCAAGAGGGACAGGGATCCTACGAGCAGTACTTC,CASSQEGQGSYEQYF
few,TRBV6-5,TRBD2,TRBJ2-3,TGTGCCAGCAGTTACAGGAGACTAGCGCGCTCCGATGATACGCAGTATTTT,CASSYRRLARSDDTQYF
.,TRBV9,TRBD1,TRBJ1-2,TGTGCCAGCAGCGCGACAGGGGTCGGCTACACCTTC,CASSATGVGYTF
few,TRBV12-3/TRBV12-4,TRBD1,TRBJ1-5,TGTGCCAGCAGTTTGGACAGGGGGGGCAATCAGCCCCAGCATTTT,CASSLDRGGNQPQHF
once,TRBV20-1,TRBD2,TRBJ2-3,TGCAGCGGGGGGGGGAGTAAAGATACGCAGTATTTT,CSGGGSKDTQYF
.,TRBV4-1,.,TRBJ1-6,TGCGCCAGCAGCCAAGCTCGGGCGGCGGATTCACCCCTCCACTTT,CASSQARAADSPLHF
.,TRBV6-1,.,TRBJ2-2,TGTGCCAGCACGGCTGCGAACACCGGGGAGCTGTTTTTT,CASTAANTGELFF
.,TRBV29-1,TRBD1,TRBJ1-2,TGCGCGGGGACAGGGGCCAGCTATGGCTACACCTTC,CAGTGASYGYTF
few,TRBV6-1,TRBD1,TRBJ2-5,TGTGCCAGCAGGCCGGGGTGGGACAGGGGGACTCAAGAGACCCAGTACTTC,CASRPGWDRGTQETQYF
many,TRBV4-1,TRBD1,TRBJ2-7,TGCGCCAGCAGCCTAAGGGACAGGGAAAGCTACGAGCAGTACTTC,CASSLRDRESYEQYF
few,TRBV10-3,TRBD2,TRBJ2-1,TGTGCCATCAGAGAACTAGCGGGGGGCTCCCCGCGAAATGAGCAGTTCTTC,CAIRELAGGSPRNEQFF
many,TRBV20-1,TRBD1,TRBJ2-4,TGCAGTGCTAGTTCTGGACAGGGGGCCAAAAACATTCAGTACTTC,CSASSGQGAKNIQYF
.,TRBV2,.,TRBJ2-1,TGTGCCAGCAGTGTTGGGGGAGAGTACAATGAGCAGTTCTTC,CASSVGGEYNEQFF
few,TRBV20-1,.,TRBJ2-7,TGCAGTGCTAGAGCTCAGATCTCGTCCTACGAGCAGTACTTC,CSARAQISSYEQYF
.,TRBV28,TRBD1,TRBJ2-5,TGTGCCAGCAGTTTGGACAGGGGGGGAGGAGAGACCCAGTACTTC,CASSLDRGGGETQYF
few,TRBV5-1,.,TRBJ2-5,TGCGCCAGCAGCCCTGGACCCCCCCAAGAGACCCAGTACTTC,CASSPGPPQETQYF